Listed below are T cell receptor beta chains from one sample, sequenced in a study of CD8+CD57+ T cells in acquired aplastic anemia. MiXCR, applied by TCRdb to the reads, yields one record per CDR3 protein. The repertoire holds about 220,000 distinct CDR3 sequences, with roughly 35% as singletons. The sequenced sample consisted of sorted CD4+, CD8+, or CD8+CD57+ T cells (not recorded which) from PBMCs. All receptors derive from a human donor in good health, serving as a control. The CDR3 runs from the conserved cysteine through the conserved F or W. Fields, in order: clone size, D gene, J gene, V gene, CDR3 protein, CDR3 DNA. A D gene is named only where the DNA matches it firmly. Clone size is shown for a subset of rows, as once, few, many or a class of expanded clone.

few,TRBD1,TRBJ2-5,TRBV25-1,CASRRGTGEETQYF,TGTGCCAGCCGCAGGGGGACAGGAGAAGAGACCCAGTACTTC
.,.,TRBJ2-7,TRBV19,CASSISPLFSYEQYF,TGTGCCAGTAGTATCTCGCCACTCTTCTCCTACGAGCAGTACTTC
few,TRBD1,TRBJ2-1,TRBV5-1,CASSLGQGKNEQFF,TGCGCCAGCAGCCTAGGACAGGGGAAGAATGAGCAGTTCTTC
many,.,TRBJ2-7,TRBV4-1,CASSRTGEGGTYEQYF,TGCGCCAGCAGCCGAACAGGGGAGGGGGGAACCTACGAGCAGTACTTC
many,.,TRBJ1-2,TRBV20-1,CSARNQGNYGYTF,TGCAGTGCTAGAAACCAGGGAAACTATGGCTACACCTTC
many,.,TRBJ1-1,TRBV2,CASSEGAGFDHAFF,TGTGCCAGCAGTGAAGGGGCAGGCTTCGACCACGCTTTCTTT
.,.,TRBJ1-5,TRBV3-1,CASSQDLGTENQPQHF,TGTGCCAGCAGCCAAGATCTGGGGACCGAGAATCAGCCCCAGCATTTT
many,.,TRBJ1-1,TRBV14,CASSLHGKGAFF,TGTGCCAGCAGCCTTCACGGGAAGGGAGCTTTCTTT
many,TRBD1,TRBJ1-6,TRBV12-3/TRBV12-4,CASSKTGAYYNSPLHF,TGTGCCAGCAGTAAGACAGGGGCGTACTATAATTCACCCCTCCACTTT
.,TRBD2,TRBJ2-2,TRBV9,CASSPLAGSTGELFF,TGTGCCAGCAGCCCCTTAGCGGGGTCCACCGGGGAGCTGTTTTTT
few,TRBD2,TRBJ2-5,TRBV4-1,CASSQVVLAGGRETQYF,TGCGCCAGCAGCCAAGTCGTTCTAGCGGGAGGTCGAGAGACCCAGTACTTC
few,.,TRBJ2-5,TRBV2,CASSGEETQYF,TGTGCCAGCAGTGGTGAAGAGACCCAGTACTTC
many,TRBD1,TRBJ1-2,TRBV7-2,CASSLPLDRGRYGYTF,TGTGCCAGCAGCTTACCCTTGGACAGGGGGCGATATGGCTACACCTTC
.,.,TRBJ2-3,TRBV2,CASRPNGVVDTQYF,TGTGCCAGCAGACCTAACGGGGTGGTAGATACGCAGTATTTT
many,.,TRBJ2-7,TRBV6-1,CASSPSAGTFHEQYF,TGTGCCAGCAGTCCATCCGCAGGGACCTTCCACGAGCAGTACTTC
.,TRBD1,TRBJ1-1,TRBV10-3,CASSPTRARGTGNTEAFF,TGTGCCAGCAGTCCGACTAGAGCCCGTGGGACAGGGAACACTGAAGCTTTCTTT
many,.,TRBJ1-2,TRBV6-1,CASRASGAYGYTF,TGTGCCAGCAGAGCTTCGGGGGCCTATGGCTACACCTTC
.,.,TRBJ2-7,TRBV25-1,CASSDVGSNSYEQYF,TGTGCCAGCAGTGACGTTGGCAGCAATTCCTACGAGCAGTACTTC
.,.,TRBJ2-7,TRBV7-9,CASSYGRDGLYEQYF,TGTGCCAGCAGCTACGGCAGGGATGGGCTCTACGAGCAGTACTTC
.,TRBD1,TRBJ2-5,TRBV24-1,CAYRGVGAQYF,TGTGCGTACAGGGGGGTGGGGGCCCAGTACTTC
many,.,TRBJ1-2,TRBV20-1,CSARGFSMDGVGYTF,TGCAGTGCTAGGGGATTCTCAATGGACGGGGTTGGCTACACCTTC
few,TRBD2,TRBJ2-3,TRBV9,CASSVGSSGLQDTQYF,TGTGCCAGCAGCGTAGGGTCTAGCGGGCTCCAGGATACGCAGTATTTT
.,.,TRBJ2-7,TRBV7-8,CASSFWGPYEQYF,TGTGCCAGCAGCTTTTGGGGCCCCTACGAGCAGTACTTC
many,.,TRBJ2-2,TRBV2,CASSIGQITGELFF,TGTGCCAGCAGTATAGGACAGATCACCGGGGAGCTGTTTTTT
once,.,TRBJ1-2,TRBV10-3,CAIRQLSLYGYTF,TGTGCCATCAGACAGTTATCTCTCTATGGCTACACCTTC
many,TRBD1,TRBJ1-2,TRBV9,CASSDAGTGRDNYGYTF,TGTGCCAGCAGCGACGCCGGGACAGGGAGGGACAACTATGGCTACACCTTC